The T cell receptor beta chain under discussion was sequenced for a study of cytomegalovirus exposure and HLA in healthy donors (dated by TCRdb to 2016 to 2017). Some background on the complete study: An earlier analysis of some 600 of the donors reported 250 to 300 Gb of sequence data and 117 million unique TCR beta sequences obtained from around 180 million T cells. Roughly 300 gigabases of sequencing data and 70 million to 95 million unique TCR sequences made up an early release that covered over 550 HLA-typed donors. Of the 350 to 450 genotyped donors, 75% to 85% were placed in the genetic ancestry cluster associated with self-reported Caucasian donors. The study aimed to test whether signatures of past pathogen exposure could be identified by cataloging public T cell receptors. The study profiled the T cell repertoires of about 640 subjects by immunosequencing and related them to cytomegalovirus serostatus. A separate validation cohort of more than 100 different subjects was used in addition to the roughly 620-subject first cohort. To predict cytomegalovirus infection status, the study brought together high-throughput TCR immunosequencing, statistical association of individual TCRs with disease status, and machine learning. To study patterns of TCR occurrence, a later analysis re-analyzed previously published TCR beta repertoires from hundreds of donors and added high-resolution HLA genotyping. In the later analysis, no new phenotypic data were used to find candidate immune exposures; instead, reliance was placed on TCR beta sequences and their occurrence across donors. To decide whether each TCR beta V gene segment behaved as functional or pseudogenic, an earlier analysis of some 600 of the donors relied on high-throughput TCR beta sequencing. Donor age, sex, ethnicity and CMV serostatus were compiled together with the repertoire data. In a later genetic analysis, genome-wide SNP genotypes for about 55% of the roughly 700 donors were used, and that subset was treated as a discovery cohort. Every repertoire in the discovery cohort had been generated on one and the same sequencing platform. HLA typing covered class I and class II loci at four-digit resolution. The number of donors typed differed by locus, with about 629-640 for A, B, C, DRB1 and DQB1, around 520 for DQA1, 600 to 610 for DPA1, and around 430 for DPB1. Roughly five DR-DQ haplotypes were handled as single units for association and clustering because linkage in the cohort was strong. Across under 500 genotyped donors of the cohort, an average of about 220,000 unique TCR beta nucleotide sequences per donor were sequenced, and roughly 18% of those sequences were non-productive.

Notes on this clone: Its antigen is unknown. Base qualities were left out, and no much larger clone turns up one base away.

Libraries were constructed by the immunoSEQ multiplex PCR assay. For the multiplex PCR, a mixture combining 60 forward primers for TCR Vbeta segments and 13 reverse primers for TCR Jbeta segments was used. The CDR3 region of rearranged TCR beta genes was amplified from genomic DNA with a multiplex PCR assay. On the Illumina HiSeq System, the amplified TCR beta libraries were sequenced as 87-base-pair reads. Under the source paper's analysis protocol: A later analysis counted 65 million to 90 million unique TCR beta chains across the 550 to 750 repertoires, and some 12 million of these chains were shared by at least two donors. Raw reads were error-corrected and collapsed into unique sequences by a nearest-neighbor algorithm in which closely related sequences were merged to remove PCR and sequencing errors. Alignment of CDR3 sequences to IMGT reference sequences was used to assign V, D and J gene segments. For a sequence to be retained, a match of at least six nucleotides to both a V gene segment and a J gene segment was required. A rearrangement counted as productive if the CDR3 had no stop codons and remained in frame with V and J, and every other rearrangement counted as non-productive. CDR3 was defined by IMGT convention, running from the second conserved V-encoded cysteine to the conserved J-encoded phenylalanine. In an earlier analysis of roughly 610 of the donors, sequences lacking an unambiguous match to a single V gene segment were excluded. In an earlier analysis of approximately 610 of the donors, V segments were called functional above 56.7% productive rearrangements and were called segregating when the between-donor standard deviation exceeded 5%. To diagnose cytomegalovirus status from the catalog of TCR beta chain sequences, a statistical classification framework was built. V and J gene assignment, in a later analysis, came from comparing TCR nucleotide sequences with IMGT/GENE-DB human TR gene sequences. A later analysis assigned CDR3 sequences and most-parsimonious VDJ recombination scenarios with the TCRdist pipeline. In a later analysis, each TCR beta chain was defined by its CDR3 amino acid sequence together with its V-gene family, and reads without a unique V-gene family were excluded. A later analysis removed roughly 590 highly shared, low-generation-probability nucleotide sequences to deal with suspected cross-contamination and a sequencing artifact. A later analysis calculated a clonal expansion index for each public chain from normalized within-repertoire ranks of inferred template counts. In a later analysis, generation probabilities were computed with a VDJ recombination model fitted to out-of-frame rearrangements, and the resulting probabilities were checked against IGoR. Hypergeometric tests were used in a later analysis to score TCR-TCR, TCR-HLA and TCR-CMV co-occurrence, with a repertoire-size bias correction applied to the TCR pairs. To estimate false discovery rates, a later analysis permuted the HLA or CMV assignments 20 times. A later analysis grouped co-occurring TCRs with DBSCAN, adding TCRdist sequence similarity when clustering within HLA-allele-positive subsets. Co-occurrence clustering excluded repertoires with fewer than 30,000 or more than 120,000 public chains, plus five with anomalous nucleotide sharing. TCRdb stores this immuneACCESS table with in-frame sequences only. Part of the clones is absent; in the studies checked, under half of the shortfall reflects unresolved V genes, and no reason is known for the rest. The DNA gave D and trimming, while V, J and clone size come from that table. This sample lists 100,000 to 150,000 clones; about three quarters were detected once. In total, the top ten clones hold approximately 7% of the sample.

What the work shows at the level of the full study, not this receptor alone: This cohort had only TCR beta chains sequenced, and the lack of alpha or paired-chain data limited which features could be detected. Because the 87-base-pair reads could not distinguish some IMGT-functional V segments, including TRBV6-2 and TRBV6-3, those segments were excluded. An earlier analysis of roughly 570 of the donors showed that most TCR beta V segments appeared in productive rearrangements either about 90% or about 30% of the time, which broadly matched IMGT annotations. In a later genetic analysis, fewer N-insertions in productive TCRs were reported among donors in an Asian-associated ancestry cluster than the roughly 700-donor mean. In a later analysis, TCR association rates were found to vary across HLA loci, with the most associated TCRs seen for DRB1 alleles and the fewest for HLA-C alleles. Specific HLA alleles were associated with over 15,000 TCR beta sequences at a false discovery rate of 0.05 in a later analysis. It was suggested by the authors that the approach could potentially be generalized to other disease states and immunological phenotypes. In a later analysis, HLA-associated TCR beta chains were found to be more clonally expanded and to have lower generation probabilities than equally common non-associated chains. According to a later analysis, parvovirus B19, influenza, CMV and Epstein-Barr virus appeared linked to several top co-occurrence clusters. According to a later analysis, most CMV-associated TCR beta chains appeared to be HLA-restricted, and the HLA associations seemed to be driven largely by CMV exposure. Immune exposure information for the cohort was limited to CMV serostatus. Roughly uniform sequencing depth across donors was assumed in presence/absence analyses, although this assumption may not hold. The study gave a list of roughly 150 TCR beta chains associated with cytomegalovirus. Linkage disequilibrium might explain the correlated functional status among segregating V segments, but an unknown experimental factor could not be ruled out. Across donors, most TCR sequences were observed very rarely, whereas some public TCRs were present in many individuals. Because counts were too low, approximately 18 rarely observed V segments, including chromosome 9 orphons, were excluded from the earlier analysis of 587 of the donors. A further reported finding was that TCR beta sequences accurately predicted the HLA-A and HLA-B alleles for most subjects in the first cohort. A cluster of highly shared sequence variants was judged likely to be a technical artifact of the sequencing pipeline. Cytomegalovirus status was reported to be diagnosed by the classifier with high specificity and sensitivity in both the original and validation cohorts. V-gene and J-gene trimming of TCR beta chains was associated with a missense DCLRE1C variant in a later genetic analysis, and the association was replicated in an independent cohort. When HLA alleles, especially DR and DQ, strongly co-occurred, TCR associations were difficult to assign to individual alleles. Because HLA typing was unavailable for some donors at each locus, only the typed subset was used in association tests. A few of the identified cytomegalovirus-associated TCR beta chains were confirmed in vitro to be specific for cytomegalovirus antigens.

In total, 666 healthy bone marrow donors made up the cohort. All cohort members were sampled while nominally healthy, although unrecorded immune exposures were likely present. The donor was CMV seropositive and was included in the group of about 290 seropositive cohort members. A peripheral blood sample was collected from each donor, and TCR beta sequencing was performed on peripheral blood mononuclear cells. The Qiagen DNeasy Blood Extraction Kit was used to extract genomic DNA from the blood cell samples. The germline V gene sets CDR1 to LGHNA and CDR2 to YNFKEQ. At the junction V is shortened by 0 bases and J by 4 bases, with 18 bases in between. The CDR3 measures 18 amino acids from cysteine to phenylalanine. The CDR3 DNA has 54 bases and is translated from base 1.

Sequencing used PBMCs. The chain couples TRBV4-2 to TRBJ1-4; TRBD1 is perhaps the D gene, given 5 matching bases. This clonotype was sampled from a man aged 35 to 55 in good health and CMV-seropositive. The CDR3 reads CASSQDPRRGLGNEKLFF. The DNA is TGTGCCAGCAGCCAAGATCCTCGGAGGGGTTTGGGTAATGAAAAACTGTTTTTT.